These 11 T cell receptor beta chains share one sample of origin, sequenced in a study of T cells in Graves' hyperthyroidism and ophthalmopathy. What was amplified from RNA transcripts were TCR beta CDR3 regions. Initially, a first-round RT-PCR of the TCR CDR3 employed the HTBI primer set. TCRdb reanalysed the multiplex PCR reads using MiXCR and keeps one entry per CDR3 protein. The sample consists of 200,000 to 250,000 distinct CDR3 sequences, around 18% of them appearing once. What was sequenced was blood. These receptors came from a man in his forties or fifties with Graves' hyperthyroidism.

This clonotype occurred a few times. This chain connects TRBV28 to TRBJ1-4; the D is unclear. Germline loops: CDR1 MDHEN, CDR2 SYDVKM. This CDR3 has 16 amino acids. V was pared by 1 base and J by 0 bases, with 9 bases between. CDR3 loop: CASSLSNSATNEKLFF. DNA of the CDR3: TGTGCCAGCAGTTTATCCAACAGTGCAACTAATGAAAAACTGTTTTTT.

Many counts were recorded for this clonotype. The gene calls are TRBV7-2 and TRBJ1-5; a weak D match, TRBD1 (6 bases). Trimming removed 9 bases at V and 5 bases at J, with 14 bases between. This CDR3 spans 13 amino acids. From germline, CDR1 is SGHTA and CDR2 FQGNSA. The CDR3 DNA follows: TGTGCCAGTTCCAGGGGTAGAGATCAGCCCCAGCATTTT. Translating gives CASSRGRDQPQHF.

Many counts were recorded for this clonotype. The chain combines TRBV6-4 with TRBJ2-3, with 12 bases aligning to TRBD2. The CDR3 consists of 14 residues. The junction had 0 bases not matched to a gene; V was cut back by 4 bases and J by 4 bases. The germline V gene has CDR1 MRHNA and CDR2 SNTAGT. CDR3 loop: CASSASGGADTQYF. In DNA form, the CDR3 reads TGTGCCAGCAGTGCTAGCGGGGGGGCAGATACGCAGTATTTT.

The rearrangement uses TRBV7-2 and TRBJ1-2; TRBD1 agrees at 7 bases. Germline trimming cut 8 bases from V and 4 bases from J; bases unmatched to any gene: 10. The germline V gene encodes CDR1 SGHTA and CDR2 FQGNSA. CDR3 length: 14 residues. CDR3 in amino acids: CASLGRDRSYGYTF. The CDR3 nucleotides read TGTGCCAGCCTTGGAAGGGACAGAAGCTATGGCTACACCTTC. The full variable domain, completed using reference TRBV7-2 and TRBJ1-2, is GAGVSQSPSNKVTEKGKDVELRCDPISGHTALYWYRQSLGQGLEFLIYFQGNSAPDKSGLPSDRFSAERTGGSVSTLTIQRTQQEDSAVYLCASLGRDRSYGYTFGSGTRLTVV.

The chain is built from TRBV7-2 and TRBJ2-1, with D unclear. This CDR3 is built from 15 residues. V lost 1 base and J 4 bases, leaving 11 bases between the germline ends. CDR1 and CDR2 (germline): SGHTA, FQGNSA. The CDR3 region is CASSLDSANYNEQFF. CDR3 DNA sequence: TGTGCCAGCAGCTTAGATTCGGCTAATTACAATGAGCAGTTCTTC.

The V call is TRBV9, the J call TRBJ2-7, with D uncertain. CDR1 and CDR2 (germline): SGDLS, YYNGEE. Trimming cost V 0 bases and J 3 bases, with 13 bases left between them. This CDR3 has 15 amino acids. The CDR3 sequence is CASSVDPRQGYEQYF. The CDR3, as DNA: TGTGCCAGCAGCGTAGACCCGCGGCAAGGCTACGAGCAGTACTTC.

The J gene is TRBJ1-4, the V gene TRBV3-1; D unresolved. CDR1 and CDR2 (germline): LGHDT, YNNKEL (reference sequence). The CDR3 covers 15 residues. V was pared by 3 bases and J by 0 bases, with 8 bases between. In DNA, the CDR3 is TGTGCCAGCAGCCACGGAGTTGCAACTAATGAAAAACTGTTTTTT. It translates to CASSHGVATNEKLFF.

The V and J genes are TRBV18 and TRBJ2-7; D may be TRBD2 (5 bases). Per the germline V gene, CDR1 is KGHSH and CDR2 is LQKENI. The CDR3 extends over 15 amino acids. Trimming removed 6 bases at V and 4 bases at J, with 19 bases between. The CDR3 loop reads CASSPPPTSKYEQYF. As DNA, the CDR3 is TGTGCCAGCTCTCCCCCTCCAACTAGTAAATACGAGCAGTACTTC.

This clonotype was seen a handful of times. This chain connects TRBV28 to TRBJ1-5; no reliable D call. Germline assignment: CDR1 MDHEN and CDR2 SYDVKM. The CDR3 contains 15 residues. V lost 6 bases and J 5 bases, leaving 17 bases between the germline ends. This CDR3 reads CASRAAQAVYQPQHF. In nucleotides, the CDR3 is TGTGCCAGCAGGGCGGCGCAGGCAGTATATCAGCCCCAGCATTTT.

The table lists this clonotype with many counts. The J gene is TRBJ1-1, the V gene TRBV28; D uncertain. Germline-derived CDR1 and CDR2 are MDHEN and SYDVKM. This CDR3 is 15 amino acids long. V lost 1 base and J 4 bases, leaving 13 bases between the germline ends. In DNA form, the CDR3 reads TGTGCCAGCAGTTTATCCGTGTCGGGAGGCACTGAAGCTTTCTTT. This gives the protein CASSLSVSGGTEAFF.

This clonotype was found many times. The chain uses TRBV5-6 and TRBJ1-1, with D perhaps TRBD1 (5 bases). The length of the CDR3 is 13 residues. Germline loops: CDR1 SGHDT, CDR2 YYEEEE. The germline V and J ends were trimmed by 4 bases and 9 bases, with 16 bases remaining between them. The CDR3 sequence is CASSPPSEGQAFF. CDR3 coding DNA: TGTGCCAGCAGCCCACCCTCAGAGGGGCAAGCTTTCTTT.